Below are 26 T cell receptor beta chains sequenced from a single sample in a study of human T cells and chemical hapten exposure. Time point meaning: patch test 2, 6 weeks after DPC sensitization. Described treatment: therapeutic diphenylcyclopropenone sensitization with weekly scalp DPC. Each CDR3 protein is one row after TCRdb ran MiXCR on the RACE reads. Of 95,000 or so distinct CDR3 sequences listed, more than 9.5% are singletons. Sample: whole blood, taken in connection with sensitization to the hapten diphenylcyclopropenone (DPC). The receptors come from a woman in her 40s with alopecia areata. Some clones in this sample may be carry-over from other donors' samples.

This clonotype was seen repeatedly, ten times or more. The CDR3 nucleotides read TGTGCCAGCAGCCCCCCGGGGCGGGAGGCCCTGAATGAGCAGTTCTTC. Translated, it gives CASSPPGREALNEQFF. The rearrangement links TRBV11-3 to TRBJ2-1, with 8 bases aligning to TRBD2. The ends lost 5 bases at V and 7 bases at J; junction bases unmatched: 13. This CDR3 comprises 16 residues. The germline V gene encodes CDR1 SGHNT and CDR2 YENEEA.

Ten or more counts support this clonotype. This rearrangement joins TRBV13 to TRBJ1-1, with unresolved D. The V and J ends lost 5 bases and 6 bases respectively, with 13 bases between them. The CDR3 extends over 13 amino acids. The germline V gene has CDR1 PRHDT and CDR2 FYEKMQ (reference sequence). The CDR3 spells CASSPTDASEAFF. The CDR3 nucleotides read TGTGCCAGCAGCCCGACTGATGCATCTGAAGCTTTCTTT.

The chain employs TRBV19 and TRBJ2-3, with no clear D. This CDR3 region has 13 residues. The V and J ends lost 6 bases and 4 bases respectively, with 11 bases between them. Germline V gene data show CDR1 as LNHDA and CDR2 as SQIVND (reference sequence). The CDR3 DNA reads as TGTGCCAGTAGCCGGGCTACGCCAGATACGCAGTATTTT. The encoded protein is CASSRATPDTQYF.

This clonotype was recorded many times. V and J are TRBV19 and TRBJ2-7, with D possibly being TRBD1 (7 bases). CDR3 length: 13 amino acids. V lost 5 bases and J 6 bases, leaving 14 bases between the germline ends. CDR1 is LNHDA, CDR2 SQIVND, per germline (reference sequence). The CDR3 is CASSPSGGREQYF. Here the CDR3 DNA reads TGTGCCAGTAGTCCTTCAGGGGGGCGCGAGCAGTACTTC.

This sequence joins TRBV2 and TRBJ2-7; the match to TRBD1 covers 8 bases. With V trimmed by 5 bases and J by 4 bases, 4 bases remained unmatched. There are 13 residues in the CDR3. Germline-derived CDR1 and CDR2 are SNHLY and FYNNEI. DNA of the CDR3: TGTGCCAGCAGTCCAGGGGGCCCATACGAGCAGTACTTC. It specifies CASSPGGPYEQYF.

The chain employs TRBV28 and TRBJ2-7; D ambiguous. The CDR3 runs 14 residues. Germline CDR1 is MDHEN and CDR2 is SYDVKM. The ends were cut back, 3 bases at V and 6 bases at J, with 15 bases in the middle. The CDR3 protein is CASSLRDPIGEQYF. DNA for the CDR3: TGTGCCAGCAGTTTGAGAGACCCCATCGGCGAGCAGTACTTC. Variable domain in full (rest from reference TRBV28 and TRBJ2-7): DVKVTQSSRYLVKRTGEKVFLECVQDMDHENMFWYRQDPGLGLRLIYFSYDVKMKEKGDIPEGYSVSREKKERFSLILESASTNQTSMYLCASSLRDPIGEQYFGPGTRLTVT.

This clonotype was picked up many times. The rearrangement uses TRBV4-1 and TRBJ1-5, with a tentative D call TRBD1 (6 bases). V was shortened by 2 bases and J by 2 bases, with 19 bases between the two germline ends. Looked up from germline, CDR1 is MGHRA and CDR2 is YSYEKL. This CDR3 is built from 18 residues. CDR3 sequence: CASSQTQGGGSGNQPQHF. The CDR3 bases are TGCGCCAGCAGCCAAACCCAAGGAGGGGGAAGTGGCAATCAGCCCCAGCATTTT.

The genes are TRBV19 and TRBJ2-2; D call uncertain. Germline V CDR1 and CDR2: LNHDA, SQIVND (reference sequence). The CDR3 sequence is 13 residues long. V was shortened by 1 base and J by 7 bases, with 7 bases between the two germline ends. The CDR3 protein is CASSIGPGGELFF. In DNA form, the CDR3 reads TGTGCCAGTAGTATAGGGCCGGGCGGGGAGCTGTTTTTT.

The sample holds many counts of this clonotype. V is TRBV19 and J is TRBJ1-4; 8 nucleotides match TRBD1. CDR3 length equals 19 residues. Germline V lookup: CDR1 LNHDA, CDR2 SQIVND (reference sequence). J lost 8 bases, V lost 3 bases, and 20 bases had no gene match. The CDR3 loop reads CASSIPVATDRGYREKLFF. The CDR3 DNA follows: TGTGCCAGTAGTATTCCCGTCGCAACTGACAGGGGCTATAGGGAAAAACTGTTTTTT.

This clonotype was counted a few times. The J gene is TRBJ1-2, the V gene TRBV28; no firm D call. The CDR3 runs to 11 residues. Germline CDR1 is MDHEN and CDR2 is SYDVKM. V gave up 8 bases and J gave up 6 bases, with 10 bases separating them. In DNA, the CDR3 is TGTGCCAGCCGACGACAACATGGCTACACCTTC. Encoded protein: CASRRQHGYTF.

This clonotype was counted at least ten times. This sequence joins TRBV7-2 and TRBJ1-2, with unresolved D. With 5 bases removed from V and 10 bases from J, the gap between germline ends came to 14 bases. CDR1 is SGHTA and CDR2 is FQGNSA in the germline V gene. The CDR3 has 12 residues. The DNA for the CDR3 is TGTGCCAGCAGCGACGGACTCCTGTCCTACACCTTC. Encoded protein: CASSDGLLSYTF. Combining the CDR3 with reference TRBV7-2 and TRBJ1-2 gives the whole variable domain GAGVSQSPSNKVTEKGKDVELRCDPISGHTALYWYRQSLGQGLEFLIYFQGNSAPDKSGLPSDRFSAERTGGSVSTLTIQRTQQEDSAVYLCASSDGLLSYTFGSGTRLTVV.

There are a few counts of this clonotype. This sequence joins TRBV9 and TRBJ2-1; 7 nucleotides line up with TRBD1. The CDR3 spans 17 residues. CDR1 is SGDLS and CDR2 is YYNGEE in the germline V gene. V lost 4 bases, J lost 1 base, and 11 bases stayed unmatched. DNA for the CDR3: TGTGCCAGCAGCATCAAAACAGGGGACACTTCCTACAATGAGCAGTTCTTC. It specifies CASSIKTGDTSYNEQFF.

There are a few counts of this clonotype. V gene TRBV18 combines with J gene TRBJ1-4; TRBD1 matches at 11 bases. CDR1 is KGHSH and CDR2 is LQKENI in the germline V gene. V lost 6 bases, J lost 6 bases, and 9 bases stayed unmatched. The CDR3 is 16 residues long. The CDR3 loop reads CASSRNVGQGDEKLFF. CDR3 DNA sequence: TGTGCCAGCTCTCGCAACGTGGGACAGGGGGATGAAAAACTGTTTTTT.

This clonotype was seen many times. The chain has TRBV9 and TRBJ1-1, with a weak D call TRBD1 (5 bases). V gave up 4 bases and J gave up 4 bases, with 17 bases separating them. The CDR3 has 15 amino acids. CDR1 and CDR2 (germline): SGDLS, YYNGEE. As DNA, the CDR3 is TGTGCCAGCAGCAAAGAGGGGAGGGGTAGCACTGAAGCTTTCTTT. Translation gives CASSKEGRGSTEAFF.

In its sample, this clonotype was seen a few times. This rearrangement joins TRBV6-2 or TRBV6-3 to TRBJ1-5, with D unresolved. V was cut by 5 bases and J by 11 bases, with 13 bases left in between. This CDR3 contains 12 residues. Per the germline V gene, CDR1 is MNHEY and CDR2 is SVGEGT. CDR3 nucleotide sequence: TGTGCCAGCAGTCCCGAGGGCTTGTCCCAGCATTTT. Translating it yields CASSPEGLSQHF.

This chain joins TRBV9 and TRBJ2-3; D ambiguous. From germline, CDR1 is SGDLS and CDR2 YYNGEE. This CDR3 has 15 amino acids. Trimming removed 5 bases from V and 4 bases from J, with 17 bases in between. CDR3 DNA: TGTGCCAGCAGTTCAAGTGGGCGCTTTCCAGATACGCAGTATTTT. Amino acids: CASSSSGRFPDTQYF. The full variable domain, with the rest looked up from reference TRBV9 and TRBJ2-3, is DSGVTQTPKHLITATGQRVTLRCSPRSGDLSVYWYQQSLDQGLQFLIQYYNGEERAKGNILERFSAQQFPDLHSELNLSSLELGDSALYFCASSSSGRFPDTQYFGPGTRLTVL.

This clonotype appeared many times. V and J are TRBV11-2 and TRBJ1-1; TRBD1 might be the D (5 bases). Per germline, CDR1 SGHAT and CDR2 FQNNGV. V dropped 0 bases and J dropped 4 bases, with 12 bases sitting between them. CDR3 size: 15 residues. CDR3 protein: CASSLEAGSGTEAFF. CDR3 DNA sequence: TGTGCCAGCAGCTTAGAAGCAGGGTCGGGCACTGAAGCTTTCTTT.

The chain recombines TRBV9 with TRBJ2-6; no clear D gene. This CDR3 is built from 17 residues. The germline V gene encodes CDR1 SGDLS and CDR2 YYNGEE. V lost 0 bases, J lost 0 bases, and 10 bases lay in between. Written as DNA, the CDR3 is TGTGCCAGCAGCGTAGATCAAGGCCGCTCTGGGGCCAACGTCCTGACTTTC. It specifies CASSVDQGRSGANVLTF.

The V call is TRBV12-3 or TRBV12-4, the J call TRBJ2-7; 8 bases align to TRBD2. The CDR3 extends over 15 amino acids. With V trimmed by 5 bases and J by 0 bases, 6 bases remained unmatched. The CDR3 DNA follows: TGTGCCAGCAGTGCCGTAGCGGGAAGCTCCTACGAGCAGTACTTC. This encodes CASSAVAGSSYEQYF.

This clonotype was seen ten or more times. This sequence joins TRBV7-2 and TRBJ1-1; possibly TRBD1 for D (5 bases). From germline, CDR1 is SGHTA and CDR2 FQGNSA. The CDR3 extends over 15 amino acids. V was shortened by 7 bases and J by 1 base, with 16 bases between the two germline ends. The CDR3 is CASNELGLKNTEAFF. The CDR3 nucleotides read TGTGCCAGCAACGAACTGGGACTCAAGAACACTGAAGCTTTCTTT.

This clonotype appeared many times. The V gene is TRBV29-1, the J gene TRBJ1-2; no clear D gene. In germline, CDR1 is SQVTM, CDR2 ANQGSEA. V was trimmed by 5 bases and J by 0 bases, leaving 4 bases between them. This CDR3 has 11 amino acids. The CDR3 DNA reads as TGCAGCGTTCACTCTAACTATGGCTACACCTTC. This encodes CSVHSNYGYTF.

This clonotype has a count of ten or more. The junction departs from germline at one end; a sequencing error may be responsible. The V call is TRBV10-3, the J call TRBJ1-2; the D is unclear. The germline V gene encodes CDR1 ENHRY and CDR2 SYGVKD. This CDR3 spans 12 amino acids. The CDR3 DNA reads TGTGCCATCAGTGAGTCGTTTCAAGTCCCTTTTTTC. Amino acids: CAISESFQVPFF.

This clonotype appeared a few times. V is TRBV6-6 and J is TRBJ2-7, with 10 bases aligning to TRBD1. In germline, CDR1 is MNHNY, CDR2 SVGAGI (reference sequence). Germline trimming cut 2 bases from V and 2 bases from J; bases unmatched to any gene: 9. The CDR3 sequence is 17 residues long. CDR3 sequence reads: CASSYAIGDRGAYEQYF. CDR3 nucleotide sequence: TGTGCCAGCAGTTACGCAATAGGGGACAGGGGTGCCTACGAGCAGTACTTC.

The table lists this clonotype with many counts. The genes are TRBV20-1 and TRBJ2-7; 7 bases line up with TRBD2. Germline V CDR1 and CDR2: DFQATT, SNEGSKA (reference sequence). The CDR3 is 12 amino acids. The CDR3 sequence is CSAIPSGYEQYF. In DNA, the CDR3 is TGCAGCGCCATCCCTAGCGGTTACGAGCAGTACTTC.

This clonotype was found a few times. The V gene is TRBV20-1, the J gene TRBJ2-4; D remains unclear. V was pared by 0 bases and J by 8 bases, with 14 bases between. The CDR3 length is 14 residues. Germline values: CDR1 DFQATT, CDR2 SNEGSKA (reference sequence). CDR3 residues: CSARDPRATYIQYF. The CDR3 region has the DNA TGCAGTGCTAGAGATCCCCGGGCGACCTACATTCAGTACTTC.

This clonotype was detected many times. V and J are TRBV29-1 and TRBJ2-5; no clear D. CDR3 length: 12 amino acids. Germline assignment: CDR1 SQVTM and CDR2 ANQGSEA. Deletions cut 7 bases from V and 3 bases from J, with 12 bases between. Here the CDR3 DNA reads TGCAGCGCCGCCCTCTCCGAAGAGACCCAGTACTTC. This gives the protein CSAALSEETQYF.